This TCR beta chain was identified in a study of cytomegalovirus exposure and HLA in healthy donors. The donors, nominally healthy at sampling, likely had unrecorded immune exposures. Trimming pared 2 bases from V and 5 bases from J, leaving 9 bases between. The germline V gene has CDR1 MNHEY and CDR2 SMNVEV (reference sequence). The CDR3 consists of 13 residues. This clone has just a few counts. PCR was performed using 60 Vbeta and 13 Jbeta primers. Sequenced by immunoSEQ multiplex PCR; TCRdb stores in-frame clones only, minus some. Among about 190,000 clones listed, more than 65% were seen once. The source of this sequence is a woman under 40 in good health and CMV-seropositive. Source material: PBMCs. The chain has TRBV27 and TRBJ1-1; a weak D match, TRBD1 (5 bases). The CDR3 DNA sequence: TGTGCCAGCAGTTTAGGGGCGCAGACTGAAGCTTTCTTT. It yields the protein CASSLGAQTEAFF.